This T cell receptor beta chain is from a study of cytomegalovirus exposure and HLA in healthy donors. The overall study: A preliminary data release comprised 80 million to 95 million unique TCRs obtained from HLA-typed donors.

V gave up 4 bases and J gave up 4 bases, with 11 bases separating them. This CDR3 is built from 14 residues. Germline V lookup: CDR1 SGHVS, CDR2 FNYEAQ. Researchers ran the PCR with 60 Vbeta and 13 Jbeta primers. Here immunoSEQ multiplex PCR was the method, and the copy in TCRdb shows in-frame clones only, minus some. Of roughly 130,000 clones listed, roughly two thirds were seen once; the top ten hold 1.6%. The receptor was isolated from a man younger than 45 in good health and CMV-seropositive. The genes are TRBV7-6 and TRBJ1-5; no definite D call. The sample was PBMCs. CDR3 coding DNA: TGTGCCAGCAGCTCCGGGGATCGGAATCAGCCCCAGCATTTT. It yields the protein CASSSGDRNQPQHF.